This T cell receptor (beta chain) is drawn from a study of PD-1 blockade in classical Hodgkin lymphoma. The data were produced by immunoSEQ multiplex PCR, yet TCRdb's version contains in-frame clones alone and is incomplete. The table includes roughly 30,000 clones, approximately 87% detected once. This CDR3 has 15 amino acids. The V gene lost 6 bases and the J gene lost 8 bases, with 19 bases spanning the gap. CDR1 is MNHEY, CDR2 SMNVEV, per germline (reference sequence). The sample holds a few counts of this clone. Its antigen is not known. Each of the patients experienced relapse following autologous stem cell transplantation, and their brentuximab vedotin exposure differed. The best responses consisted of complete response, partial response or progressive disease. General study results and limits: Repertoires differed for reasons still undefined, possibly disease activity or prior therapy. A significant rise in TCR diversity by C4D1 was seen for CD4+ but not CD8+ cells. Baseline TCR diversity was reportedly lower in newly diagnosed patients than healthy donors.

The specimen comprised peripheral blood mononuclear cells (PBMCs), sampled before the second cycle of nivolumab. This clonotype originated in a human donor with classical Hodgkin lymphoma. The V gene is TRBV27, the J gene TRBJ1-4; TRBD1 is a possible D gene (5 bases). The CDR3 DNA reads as TGTGCCAGCAGCCGCCCATCGTCAGGGACGGAAAAACTGTTTTTT. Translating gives CASSRPSSGTEKLFF.